The text below deals with one TCR beta chain. Amplification used 60 Vbeta primers and 13 Jbeta primers. Data came from immunoSEQ multiplex PCR; TCRdb stores just in-frame clones and leaves some out. Altogether approximately 100,000 clones are present, about three quarters being singletons, with the ten largest covering 1.4%. The data stem from a study of cytomegalovirus exposure and HLA in healthy donors. V was shortened by 7 bases and J by 4 bases, with 18 bases between the two germline ends. CDR3 length equals 15 residues. The germline CDR1 and CDR2 sequences are SGHTA and FQGNSA. Sequenced material: PBMCs. The chain carries TRBV7-2 and TRBJ2-3, with no clear D. The receptor was derived from a middle-aged man in good health and CMV-seronegative. This chain's CDR3 is CASTESPLASDTQYF. For the CDR3, the DNA is TGTGCCAGCACCGAGTCTCCCCTTGCTTCAGATACGCAGTATTTT.